This TCR beta chain is from a study of blood T cell repertoires in COVID-19. The overall study: Some COVID-19 samples were acute and others convalescent; all came from the United States, Italy and Spain. The analysed material was cDNA or gDNA that came from T cells, B-cell-depleted T cells, or PBMCs.

Germline loops: CDR1 ENHRY, CDR2 SYGVKD. The CDR3 loop spans 14 amino acids. Trimming cost V 3 bases and J 8 bases, with 14 bases left between them. As processed by the authors: Quantification of nucleated cells was approximated via reference gene primer amplification. TCRdb keeps only in-frame clones here, not all; method: immunoSEQ multiplex PCR. V and J calls and clone size come straight from that table; D and trimming were deduced from the DNA. The data show 250,000 or so clones, 80% to 90% seen once. Sequenced material: peripheral blood. The chain employs TRBV10-3 and TRBJ2-1; D is possibly TRBD1 (5 bases). This sequence originates from a middle-aged man who had recovered from COVID-19. The CDR3 DNA reads TGTGCCATCAGTGAAGGCAGGGCGATGGATGAGCAGTTCTTC. Residues: CAISEGRAMDEQFF.